Following are 26 T cell receptor beta chains from one sample sequenced in a study of blood T cell repertoires in COVID-19. Generated by immunoSEQ multiplex PCR, the TCRdb table keeps only in-frame clones and is missing some. The data contain about 170,000 clones, roughly 85% of them singletons. Sequenced sample: peripheral blood. The receptors come from a woman of 80 years or more with acute or convalescent COVID-19.

This chain uses TRBV6-4 with TRBJ2-3; no clear D. Germline V CDR1 and CDR2: MRHNA, SNTAGT. The V end was cut by 3 bases, the J end by 1 base, with 20 bases between. There are 18 residues in the CDR3. The CDR3: CASSENQLNLKGTDTQYF. The DNA of the CDR3 is TGTGCCAGCAGTGAGAATCAACTAAACCTCAAGGGCACAGATACGCAGTATTTT.

This clone came up once. V gene TRBV30 combines with J gene TRBJ2-1; TRBD2 agrees at 14 bases. V lost 5 bases and J lost 7; bases outside the gene matches: 1. Germline CDR1 reads GTSNPN; CDR2 reads SVGIG (reference sequence). The CDR3 runs to 13 residues. CDR3 residues: CAWGTSGGNEQFF. For the CDR3, the DNA is TGTGCCTGGGGGACTAGCGGGGGAAATGAGCAGTTCTTC. The whole variable domain, remainder taken from reference TRBV30 and TRBJ2-1, is SQTIHQWPATLVQPVGSPLSLECTVEGTSNPNLYWYRQAAGRGLQLLFYSVGIGQISSEVPQNLSASRPQDRQFILSSKKLLLSDSGFYLCAWGTSGGNEQFFGPGTRLTVL.

The V and J genes are TRBV11-2 and TRBJ2-5; the D gene is possibly TRBD1 (6 bases). The CDR3 has 15 amino acids. V was pared by 5 bases and J by 3 bases, with 16 bases between. From germline, CDR1 is SGHAT and CDR2 FQNNGV. The CDR3 region has the DNA TGTGCCAGCAGCGTACAGGGTACGGAGGAAGAGACCCAGTACTTC. This sequence encodes CASSVQGTEEETQYF.

The chain uses TRBV6-1 and TRBJ1-4; TRBD1 might be the D (6 bases). The germline V gene has CDR1 MNHNS and CDR2 SASEGT. Between the trimmed V and J ends, which lost 3 bases and 6 bases, there was a span of 11 bases. This CDR3 contains 14 residues. CDR3 region: CASSEGGGYEKLFF. CDR3 sequence (DNA): TGTGCCAGCAGTGAGGGGGGGGGCTATGAAAAACTGTTTTTT.

This clone turned up a few times. V and J are TRBV3-1 (or the pseudogene TRBV3-2) and TRBJ2-3; TRBD1 agrees at 7 bases. The CDR3 extends over 14 amino acids. Looked up from germline, CDR1 is LGHDT and CDR2 is YNNKEL (reference sequence). V shed 6 bases and J 5 bases; nucleotides not matched to a gene: 8. The CDR3 sequence: CASRGTDRGDTQYF. CDR3 bases: TGTGCCAGCAGAGGGACAGACAGAGGAGATACGCAGTATTTT.

This clone was detected once. J is TRBJ1-2 and V is TRBV9, with 12 bases aligning to TRBD1. With 2 bases clipped from V and 6 bases from J, the junction kept 8 bases outside the gene matches. The CDR3 runs to 16 residues. The V gene's germline CDR1 is SGDLS and CDR2 YYNGEE. This CDR3 is CASSVGTGGIFDGYTF. CDR3 DNA: TGTGCCAGCAGCGTCGGGACAGGGGGCATTTTTGATGGCTACACCTTC.

V and J are TRBV29-1 and TRBJ1-3, with a possible D match to TRBD1 (6 bases). V gave up 7 bases and J gave up 4 bases, with 14 bases separating them. Looked up from germline, CDR1 is SQVTM and CDR2 is ANQGSEA. This CDR3 region has 13 residues. CDR3 nucleotide sequence: TGCAGCGGAATTAAGGGGGACGGAAACACCATATATTTT. Its translation: CSGIKGDGNTIYF.

V and J are TRBV5-1 and TRBJ2-7; TRBD2 matches at 10 bases. J was trimmed by 2 bases and V by 4 bases; bases with no gene match: 6. The CDR3 is made up of 15 amino acids. The germline gives CDR1 SGHRS, CDR2 YFSETQ. This CDR3 reads CASSLSGGNAYEQYF. CDR3 DNA: TGCGCCAGCAGCCTTAGCGGGGGGAATGCCTACGAGCAGTACTTC. The full variable domain, with the rest looked up from reference TRBV5-1 and TRBJ2-7, is KAGVTQTPRYLIKTRGQQVTLSCSPISGHRSVSWYQQTPGQGLQFLFEYFSETQRNKGNFPGRFSGRQFSNSRSEMNVSTLELGDSALYLCASSLSGGNAYEQYFGPGTRLTVT.

The rearrangement links TRBV25-1 to TRBJ1-1; 9 bases align to TRBD1. This CDR3 region has 15 residues. V lost 6 bases and J lost 2; bases outside the gene matches: 7. In germline, CDR1 is MGHDK, CDR2 SYGVNS. The CDR3 DNA reads TGTGCCAGCAGCCTACAGGGGGCGCGAAACACTGAAGCTTTCTTT. The encoded protein is CASSLQGARNTEAFF.

The rearrangement links TRBV19 to TRBJ1-5; a weak D match, TRBD1 (6 bases). Per germline, CDR1 LNHDA and CDR2 SQIVND (reference sequence). V lost 11 bases to trimming and J lost 2 bases, with 16 bases between them. The CDR3 runs 14 residues. The CDR3 coding sequence is TGTGCCGCCACCGCAGGGGTTGGCAATCAGCCCCAGCATTTT. It encodes CAATAGVGNQPQHF. The variable domain in full, with the rest retrieved from reference TRBV19 and TRBJ1-5, is DGGITQSPKYLFRKEGQNVTLSCEQNLNHDAMYWYRQDPGQGLRLIYYSQIVNDFQKGDIAEGYSVSREKKESFPLTVTSAQKNPTAFYLCAATAGVGNQPQHFGDGTRLSIL.

J is TRBJ1-4 and V is TRBV15; 12 nucleotides match TRBD1. The ends lost 5 bases at V and 8 bases at J; junction bases unmatched: 3. This CDR3 spans 14 amino acids. From germline, CDR1 is LNHNV and CDR2 YYDKDF (reference sequence). CDR3 sequence reads: CATSRDRGREKLFF. The CDR3 bases are TGTGCCACCAGCCGGGACAGGGGGCGGGAAAAACTGTTTTTT.

The rearrangement joins TRBV5-6 to TRBJ1-2; 12 nucleotides match TRBD1. The ends lost 1 base at V and 2 bases at J; junction bases unmatched: 6. The CDR3 totals 17 residues. Germline loops: CDR1 SGHDT, CDR2 YYEEEE. CDR3 in DNA: TGTGCCAGCAGCTTGTATGGGACAGGGGGCGAAAACTATGGCTACACCTTC. It translates to CASSLYGTGGENYGYTF.

The chain joins TRBV10-3 to TRBJ2-3, with 7 bases matching TRBD1. There are 13 residues in the CDR3. Germline lookup yields CDR1 ENHRY and CDR2 SYGVKD. V gave up 7 bases and J gave up 5 bases; unmatched junction bases: 6. The DNA for the CDR3 is TGTGCCATCACAGGGGGTCGGGAAGATACGCAGTATTTT. This encodes CAITGGREDTQYF.

This chain links TRBV7-2 with TRBJ2-5, with TRBD2 matching over 8 bases. The CDR3 extends over 17 amino acids. CDR1 is SGHTA, CDR2 FQGNSA, per germline. With V trimmed by 3 bases and J by 4 bases, 13 bases remained unmatched. In DNA form, the CDR3 reads TGTGCCAGCAGCTTCGTGGGTAGCGGGAAGGTTCGAGAGACCCAGTACTTC. This encodes CASSFVGSGKVRETQYF. The variable domain in full, with the rest retrieved from reference TRBV7-2 and TRBJ2-5, is GAGVSQSPSNKVTEKGKDVELRCDPISGHTALYWYRQSLGQGLEFLIYFQGNSAPDKSGLPSDRFSAERTGGSVSTLTIQRTQQEDSAVYLCASSFVGSGKVRETQYFGPGTRLLVL.

This rearrangement joins TRBV6-1 to TRBJ2-1; TRBD2 agrees at 7 bases. J was trimmed by 5 bases and V by 3 bases; bases with no gene match: 7. This CDR3 region has 15 residues. Germline V gene data show CDR1 as MNHNS and CDR2 as SASEGT. CDR3 sequence: CASSDQSGADNEQFF. CDR3 DNA sequence: TGTGCCAGCAGTGATCAGAGCGGGGCCGACAATGAGCAGTTCTTC.

V usage is TRBV3-1 (or the pseudogene TRBV3-2) and J usage is TRBJ2-5; TRBD2 aligns across 7 bases. Losses at the gene ends were 1 base for V and 2 bases for J; bases not matched to a gene: 7. The germline gives CDR1 LGHDT, CDR2 YNNKEL (reference sequence). The CDR3 is made up of 16 amino acids. The CDR3 region is CASSQVGASGQETQYF. The CDR3 region has the DNA TGTGCCAGCAGCCAAGTCGGGGCTAGCGGACAAGAGACCCAGTACTTC.

The J gene is TRBJ1-2, the V gene TRBV15; 9 bases are a match to TRBD1. CDR3 length equals 14 residues. Trimming took 5 bases from V and 7 from J; bases not matched to a gene: 8. CDR1 is LNHNV, CDR2 YYDKDF, per germline (reference sequence). The CDR3 reads CATSVDRGMGGYTF. The DNA for the CDR3 is TGTGCCACCAGCGTGGACAGGGGCATGGGTGGCTACACCTTC.

The chain couples TRBV10-1 to TRBJ2-7, with TRBD2 matching 8 bases. V trimming: 7 bases; J trimming: 4 bases; junction bases outside the gene matches: 9. The CDR3 is made up of 14 amino acids. Germline V gives CDR1 WNHNN, CDR2 SYGVQD (reference sequence). The CDR3 nucleotides read TGCGCCAGCACTCTAGCGGGTGCAAAGTACGAGCAGTACTTC. It yields the protein CASTLAGAKYEQYF.

This chain connects TRBV29-1 to TRBJ2-1, with a tentative D call TRBD2 (5 bases). Per the germline V gene, CDR1 is SQVTM and CDR2 is ANQGSEA. The CDR3 loop spans 10 amino acids. Trimming left V 4 bases short and J 7 bases short, with 5 bases between. CDR3 nucleotides: TGCAGCGTTGGAGGGAATGAGCAGTTCTTC. Residues: CSVGGNEQFF.

This chain uses TRBV7-2 with TRBJ2-1, with D hard to call. The CDR3 length is 16 residues. Germline values: CDR1 SGHTA, CDR2 FQGNSA. Trimming removed 2 bases at V and 0 bases at J, with 11 bases between. The CDR3 loop is CASSLSGVDSYNEQFF. The CDR3 coding sequence is TGTGCCAGCAGCTTATCGGGTGTAGACTCCTACAATGAGCAGTTCTTC. Full variable domain (remainder filled in from reference TRBV7-2 and TRBJ2-1): GAGVSQSPSNKVTEKGKDVELRCDPISGHTALYWYRQSLGQGLEFLIYFQGNSAPDKSGLPSDRFSAERTGGSVSTLTIQRTQQEDSAVYLCASSLSGVDSYNEQFFGPGTRLTVL.

The chain carries TRBV12-3 or TRBV12-4 and TRBJ2-1; weak D call: TRBD2 (5 bases). This CDR3 spans 13 amino acids. V lost 3 bases, J lost 3 bases, and 6 bases lay in between. DNA of the CDR3: TGTGCCAGCAGTTTGGGAGTCTACAATGAGCAGTTCTTC. It encodes CASSLGVYNEQFF.

This chain uses TRBV19 with TRBJ1-3; no definite D call. Trimming took off 4 bases at V and 3 bases at J, with 4 bases between the two ends. This CDR3 is built from 12 residues. CDR1 is LNHDA, CDR2 SQIVND, per germline (reference sequence). CDR3 in DNA: TGTGCCAGTAGTACGGGTGGAAACACCATATATTTT. It translates to CASSTGGNTIYF.

This chain links TRBV29-1 with TRBJ1-2; weak D call: TRBD1 (5 bases). The ends were cut back, 4 bases at V and 3 bases at J, with 15 bases in the middle. This CDR3 has 14 residues. Germline assignment: CDR1 SQVTM and CDR2 ANQGSEA. The CDR3 spells CSVGGSGRDYGYTF. The CDR3 coding sequence is TGCAGCGTTGGGGGCTCGGGCAGAGACTATGGCTACACCTTC.

The genes are TRBV6-6 and TRBJ1-4; D is possibly TRBD1 (6 bases). The germline gives CDR1 MNHNY, CDR2 SVGAGI (reference sequence). V was clipped by 6 bases and J by 5 bases, with 13 bases between them. The CDR3 length is 14 residues. This CDR3 is CASSSGEGNEKLFF. CDR3 bases: TGTGCCAGCAGCTCAGGGGAGGGCAATGAAAAACTGTTTTTT.

The rearrangement uses TRBV4-3 and TRBJ1-1; tentative D call: TRBD1 (6 bases). CDR1 and CDR2 (germline): LGHNA, YSLEER. The V gene lost 4 bases and the J gene lost 3 bases, with 12 bases spanning the gap. The CDR3 is 14 residues long. The CDR3 coding sequence is TGCGCCAGCAGCCTCAAGGGGGGGGACACTGAAGCTTTCTTT. Residues: CASSLKGGDTEAFF.

The chain employs TRBV6-2 or TRBV6-3 and TRBJ1-6; 7 nucleotides match TRBD1. Per the germline V gene, CDR1 is MNHEY and CDR2 is SVGEGT. The V gene end was trimmed by 6 bases and the J gene end by 19 bases; junction bases not matched to a gene: 18. This CDR3 is built from 14 residues. The CDR3 sequence: CASSPDRGLGPVHF. DNA for the CDR3: TGTGCCAGCAGCCCGGATAGGGGGCTGGGTCCTGTGCACTTT.